Given below is one T cell receptor beta chain in context. Its cognate antigen is unknown. CDR3 length: 14 residues. V lost 5 bases and J lost 3; bases outside the gene matches: 7. Looked up from germline, CDR1 is SEHNR and CDR2 is FQNEAQ (reference sequence). The data belong to a study of T cell responses to AZD1222 COVID-19 vaccine. The study's findings and limits: Donors, mostly white British, included more females; clonal diversity was possibly underestimated. Just a handful of people given AZD1222 tested seropositive at baseline.

The assay was immunoSEQ multiplex PCR, and TCRdb's table has in-frame clones only and misses some. The table lists about 150,000 clones, approximately 87% of them singletons, with 5.5% in the top ten. The chain employs TRBV7-9 and TRBJ2-7; 7 nucleotides match TRBD1. The source of this sequence is an adult in good health. The source was peripheral blood, collected on day 0 of MenACWY control vaccination. The CDR3 bases are TGTGCCAGCAGCCTTCAAGGGGACAGCTACGAGCAGTACTTC. Its translation: CASSLQGDSYEQYF.